This T cell receptor (beta chain) was captured by sequencing in a study of CD8 T cells in ankylosing spondylitis. Study-wide results and caveats: It was reported that disease-linked clones were significantly enriched in matched ankylosing spondylitis synovial fluid. What seemed typical of ankylosing spondylitis blood was a TCR beta motif built from under 10 highly homologous variants.

TCR beta libraries were made by quantitative 5'-RACE with molecular barcodes. One entry per CDR3 protein, called by TCRdb with MiXCR from the 5' RACE reads. The sample records fewer than 450,000 distinct CDR3 sequences, about a sixth being singletons. This clonotype was observed a few times. Antigen unknown. Relative to the germline gene, one junction end is altered; a read error may explain this. Sequenced sample: blood, either unsorted or a sorted T cell fraction (not recorded which). The clonotype originates from a male donor with ankylosing spondylitis.

The CDR3 DNA reads as TGTGCCACCAGTGATTTGCGGGACTCCCATTACTTC. Translating gives CATSDLRDSHYF. This chain connects TRBV24-1 to TRBJ2-1; the D gene is possibly TRBD2 (6 bases). Germline CDR1 is KGHDR and CDR2 is SFDVKD. This CDR3 contains 12 residues.